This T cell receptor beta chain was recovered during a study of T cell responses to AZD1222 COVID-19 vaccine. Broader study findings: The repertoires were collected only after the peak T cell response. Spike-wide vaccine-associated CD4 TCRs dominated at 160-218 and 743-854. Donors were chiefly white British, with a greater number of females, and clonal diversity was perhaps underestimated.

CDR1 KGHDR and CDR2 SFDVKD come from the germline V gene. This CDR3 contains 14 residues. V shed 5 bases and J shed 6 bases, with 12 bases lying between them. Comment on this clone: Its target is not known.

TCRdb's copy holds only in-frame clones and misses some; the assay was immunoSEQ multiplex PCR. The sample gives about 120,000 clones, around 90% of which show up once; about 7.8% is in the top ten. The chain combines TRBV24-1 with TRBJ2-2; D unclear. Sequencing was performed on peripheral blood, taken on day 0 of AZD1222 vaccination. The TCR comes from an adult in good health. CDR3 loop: CATSGPGGAGELFF. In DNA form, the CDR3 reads TGTGCCACCAGTGGACCGGGTGGCGCCGGGGAGCTGTTTTTT.